This note documents a single TCR beta chain sequence. This sample stems from a study of blood T cell repertoires in COVID-19. In germline, CDR1 is MNHEY, CDR2 SMNVEV (reference sequence). This CDR3 has 16 residues. The ends lost 5 bases at V and 2 bases at J; junction bases unmatched: 4. Original analysis: Estimation of nucleated cell counts relied on the amplification of reference gene primers. TCRdb's copy holds only in-frame clones and misses some; the assay was immunoSEQ multiplex PCR. V and J calls and clone size are copied from that table; D and trimming were computed from the DNA. Here the sample spans around 70,000 clones, roughly 89% being singletons.

Sample: peripheral blood. The V and J genes are TRBV27 and TRBJ2-1, with TRBD2 matching over 12 bases. This TCR was recovered from a man between 25 and 39 years old with acute or convalescent COVID-19. This CDR3 is CASSGLAGPPYNEQFF. CDR3 sequence (DNA): TGTGCCAGCAGTGGACTAGCGGGACCCCCCTACAATGAGCAGTTCTTC.